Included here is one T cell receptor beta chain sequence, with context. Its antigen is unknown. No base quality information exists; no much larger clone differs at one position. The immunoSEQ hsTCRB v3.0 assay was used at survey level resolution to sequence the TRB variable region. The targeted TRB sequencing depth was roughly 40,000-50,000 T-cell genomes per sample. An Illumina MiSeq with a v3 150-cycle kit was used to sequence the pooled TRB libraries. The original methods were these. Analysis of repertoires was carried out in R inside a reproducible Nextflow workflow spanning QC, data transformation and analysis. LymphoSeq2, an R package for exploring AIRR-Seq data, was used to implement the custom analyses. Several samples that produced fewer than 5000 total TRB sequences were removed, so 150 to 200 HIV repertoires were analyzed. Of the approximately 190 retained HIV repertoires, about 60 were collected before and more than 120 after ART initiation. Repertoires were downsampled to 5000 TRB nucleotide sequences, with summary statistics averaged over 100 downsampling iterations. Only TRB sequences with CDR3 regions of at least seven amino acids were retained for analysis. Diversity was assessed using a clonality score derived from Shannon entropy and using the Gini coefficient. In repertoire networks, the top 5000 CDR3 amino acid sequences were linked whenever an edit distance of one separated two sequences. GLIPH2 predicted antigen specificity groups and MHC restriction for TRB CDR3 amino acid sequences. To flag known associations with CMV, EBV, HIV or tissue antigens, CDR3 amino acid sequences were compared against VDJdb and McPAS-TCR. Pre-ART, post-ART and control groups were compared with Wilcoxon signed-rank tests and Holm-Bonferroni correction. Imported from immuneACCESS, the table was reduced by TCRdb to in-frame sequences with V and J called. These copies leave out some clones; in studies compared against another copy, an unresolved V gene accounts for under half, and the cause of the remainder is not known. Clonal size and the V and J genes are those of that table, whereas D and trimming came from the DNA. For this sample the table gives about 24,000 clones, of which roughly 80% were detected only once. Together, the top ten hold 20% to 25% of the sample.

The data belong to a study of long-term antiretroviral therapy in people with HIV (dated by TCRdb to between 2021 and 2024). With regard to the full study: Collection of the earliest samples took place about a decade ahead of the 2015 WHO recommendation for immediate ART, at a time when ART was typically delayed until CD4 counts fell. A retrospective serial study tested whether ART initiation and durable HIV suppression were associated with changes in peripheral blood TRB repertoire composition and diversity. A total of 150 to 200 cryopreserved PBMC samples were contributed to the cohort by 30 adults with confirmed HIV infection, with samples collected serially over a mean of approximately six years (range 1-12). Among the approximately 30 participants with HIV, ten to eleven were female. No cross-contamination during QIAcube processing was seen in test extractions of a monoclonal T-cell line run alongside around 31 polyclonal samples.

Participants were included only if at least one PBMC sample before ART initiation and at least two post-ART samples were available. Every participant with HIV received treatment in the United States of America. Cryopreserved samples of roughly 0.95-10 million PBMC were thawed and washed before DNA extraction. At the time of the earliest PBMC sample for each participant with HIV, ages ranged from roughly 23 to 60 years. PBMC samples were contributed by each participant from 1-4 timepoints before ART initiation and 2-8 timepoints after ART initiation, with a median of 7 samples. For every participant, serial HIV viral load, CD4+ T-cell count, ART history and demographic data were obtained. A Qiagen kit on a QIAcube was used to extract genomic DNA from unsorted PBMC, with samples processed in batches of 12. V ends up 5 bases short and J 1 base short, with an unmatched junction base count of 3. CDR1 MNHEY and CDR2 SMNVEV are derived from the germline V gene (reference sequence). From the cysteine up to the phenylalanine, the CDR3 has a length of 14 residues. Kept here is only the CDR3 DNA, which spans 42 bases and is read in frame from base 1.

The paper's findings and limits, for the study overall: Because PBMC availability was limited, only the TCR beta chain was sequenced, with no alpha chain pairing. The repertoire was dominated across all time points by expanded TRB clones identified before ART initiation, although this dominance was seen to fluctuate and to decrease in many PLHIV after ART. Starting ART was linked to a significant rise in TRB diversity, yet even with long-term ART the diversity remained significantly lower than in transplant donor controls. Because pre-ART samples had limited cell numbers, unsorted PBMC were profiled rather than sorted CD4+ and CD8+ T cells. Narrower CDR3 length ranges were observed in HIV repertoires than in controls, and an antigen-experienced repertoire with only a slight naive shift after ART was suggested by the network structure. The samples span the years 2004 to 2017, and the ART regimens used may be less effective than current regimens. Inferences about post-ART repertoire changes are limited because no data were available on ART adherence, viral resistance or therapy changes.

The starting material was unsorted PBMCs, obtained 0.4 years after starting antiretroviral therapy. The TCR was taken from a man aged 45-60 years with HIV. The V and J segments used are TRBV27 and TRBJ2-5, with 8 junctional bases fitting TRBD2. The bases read TGTGCCAGCAGTCGGGGGGGACCCCAAGAGACCCAGTACTTC. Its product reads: CASSRGGPQETQYF.